This TCR beta chain was obtained from a study of chemoradiotherapy in HPV16-positive cancers. The overall study: Candidate HPV-specific clones and shared TCR motifs came from a couple of HPV16-positive patients. Study-wide findings and caveats: Non-HPV-specific T cells did not expand in tumors during treatment, whereas candidate HPV-specific clones and E7-related motifs did.

Profiling relied on immunoSEQ multiplex PCR, and the TCRdb table lists in-frame clones only, not all of them. The sample consists of thousands of clones, 70% to 85% of them appearing once. Note on this clone: Its antigen is as yet unknown.

Trimming cost V 9 bases and J 4 bases; bases outside gene matches: 5. The CDR3 totals 13 residues. In germline, CDR1 is SNHLY, CDR2 FYNNEI. This TCR was sampled from a human donor with HPV-associated anogenital cancer. The rearrangement uses TRBV2 and TRBJ1-3; 8 bases line up with TRBD1. Sequenced material: tumor tissue, taken from a patient who underwent chemoradiotherapy. CDR3 loop: CASGQGVGNTIYF. The CDR3 nucleotides are TGTGCCAGTGGACAGGGTGTCGGAAACACCATATATTTT.